These T cell receptor beta chains were read from a single sample in a study of T cell responses to AZD1222 COVID-19 vaccine. Sequenced by immunoSEQ multiplex PCR; TCRdb stores in-frame clones only, minus some. The table includes about 120,000 clones, approximately 85% detected once. The starting material was peripheral blood, obtained on day 0 of AZD1222 vaccination. These receptors were obtained from an adult in good health. Each CDR3 is given with its conserved first and last residue. The order of the fields is D gene, V gene, clone size, J gene, CDR3 protein, CDR3 DNA. D genes are given only for firm matches. For some rows the clone size is stated as once, few or many, or as a class when expanded; others skip it.

d_call: TRBD2
v_call: TRBV4-3
clone_size: few
j_call: TRBJ2-2
cdr3_aa: CASSQDSITGTRRGELFF
cdr3_nt: TGCGCCAGCAGCCAGGATTCCATTACCGGGACTAGACGCGGGGAGCTGTTTTTT

d_call: TRBD2
v_call: TRBV19
clone_size: .
j_call: TRBJ2-1
cdr3_aa: CASSLTGTKQFF
cdr3_nt: TGTGCCAGTAGTTTAACCGGGACTAAGCAGTTCTTC

d_call: .
v_call: TRBV19
clone_size: .
j_call: TRBJ1-1
cdr3_aa: CASSIDNTEAFF
cdr3_nt: TGTGCCAGTAGTATTGATAACACTGAAGCTTTCTTT

d_call: TRBD1
v_call: TRBV6-2/TRBV6-3
clone_size: .
j_call: TRBJ2-7
cdr3_aa: CASSFFGQGASVEQYF
cdr3_nt: TGTGCCAGCAGTTTTTTTGGACAGGGGGCTTCTGTCGAGCAGTACTTC

d_call: .
v_call: TRBV3-1/TRBV3-2
clone_size: .
j_call: TRBJ1-2
cdr3_aa: CASSGVYGYTF
cdr3_nt: TGTGCCAGCAGCGGAGTCTATGGCTACACCTTC

d_call: .
v_call: TRBV7-9
clone_size: .
j_call: TRBJ2-1
cdr3_aa: CASSLRAAHPYNEQFF
cdr3_nt: TGTGCCAGCAGCTTACGGGCCGCGCACCCCTACAATGAGCAGTTCTTC

d_call: TRBD1
v_call: TRBV7-8
clone_size: .
j_call: TRBJ2-1
cdr3_aa: CASSSRPGTGGSYNEQFF
cdr3_nt: TGTGCCAGCAGCTCCCGTCCCGGGACAGGGGGCTCCTACAATGAGCAGTTCTTC

d_call: .
v_call: TRBV7-2
clone_size: .
j_call: TRBJ2-7
cdr3_aa: CASSPRAATYEQYF
cdr3_nt: TGTGCCAGCAGCCCTAGAGCGGCCACCTACGAGCAGTACTTC

d_call: .
v_call: TRBV29-1
clone_size: .
j_call: TRBJ2-7
cdr3_aa: CSVGSRSAYEQYF
cdr3_nt: TGCAGCGTTGGGAGCAGGAGCGCCTACGAGCAGTACTTC

d_call: .
v_call: TRBV19
clone_size: .
j_call: TRBJ2-3
cdr3_aa: CASRSQSGTDTQYF
cdr3_nt: TGTGCCAGTCGATCTCAATCGGGGACAGATACGCAGTATTTT

d_call: .
v_call: TRBV7-6
clone_size: .
j_call: TRBJ1-1
cdr3_aa: CASSLAGVNTEAFF
cdr3_nt: TGTGCCAGCAGCTTAGCTGGGGTCAACACTGAAGCTTTCTTT

d_call: TRBD2
v_call: TRBV2
clone_size: .
j_call: TRBJ2-1
cdr3_aa: CASSVSLAVDWEQFF
cdr3_nt: TGTGCCAGCAGTGTGTCCCTAGCGGTAGATTGGGAGCAGTTCTTC

d_call: TRBD2
v_call: TRBV5-1
clone_size: .
j_call: TRBJ2-5
cdr3_aa: CASSFGLAGGQETQYF
cdr3_nt: TGCGCCAGCAGCTTCGGACTAGCGGGGGGACAAGAGACCCAGTACTTC

d_call: TRBD1
v_call: TRBV4-2
clone_size: .
j_call: TRBJ1-1
cdr3_aa: CASSQDMGDRNTEAFF
cdr3_nt: TGTGCCAGCAGCCAAGATATGGGGGACAGGAACACTGAAGCTTTCTTT

d_call: .
v_call: TRBV6-5
clone_size: .
j_call: TRBJ2-1
cdr3_aa: CASKQGFAEQFF
cdr3_nt: TGTGCCAGCAAACAGGGTTTTGCTGAGCAGTTCTTC

d_call: .
v_call: TRBV7-3
clone_size: .
j_call: TRBJ1-1
cdr3_aa: CASSLGQMNTEAFF
cdr3_nt: TGTGCCAGCAGCTTAGGGCAGATGAACACTGAAGCTTTCTTT

d_call: TRBD1
v_call: TRBV7-9
clone_size: .
j_call: TRBJ2-7
cdr3_aa: CASSLERGTGGRDEQYF
cdr3_nt: TGTGCCAGCAGCTTAGAACGGGGGACAGGGGGCAGGGACGAGCAGTACTTC

d_call: .
v_call: TRBV6-5
clone_size: few
j_call: TRBJ2-1
cdr3_aa: CASGLPRDEQFF
cdr3_nt: TGTGCCAGCGGATTGCCCCGGGATGAGCAGTTCTTC

d_call: TRBD2
v_call: TRBV19
clone_size: .
j_call: TRBJ2-1
cdr3_aa: CASSKSGNTDSYNEQFF
cdr3_nt: TGTGCCAGTAGTAAAAGCGGGAATACTGACTCCTACAATGAGCAGTTCTTC

d_call: .
v_call: TRBV7-3
clone_size: .
j_call: TRBJ2-2
cdr3_aa: CASRRGGNTGELFF
cdr3_nt: TGTGCCAGCAGACGAGGTGGTAACACCGGGGAGCTGTTTTTT

d_call: TRBD1
v_call: TRBV5-8
clone_size: .
j_call: TRBJ2-1
cdr3_aa: CASILGSAGGRNEQFF
cdr3_nt: TGTGCCAGCATCTTAGGAAGCGCAGGGGGCCGTAATGAGCAGTTCTTC

d_call: TRBD2
v_call: TRBV6-1
clone_size: once
j_call: TRBJ2-7
cdr3_aa: CASSEVAGGPFEQYF
cdr3_nt: TGTGCCAGCAGTGAAGTGGCGGGGGGCCCATTCGAGCAGTACTTC

d_call: .
v_call: TRBV2
clone_size: .
j_call: TRBJ1-5
cdr3_aa: CASSDRAGVSNQPQHF
cdr3_nt: TGTGCCAGCAGTGATAGAGCGGGGGTTAGCAATCAGCCCCAGCATTTT

d_call: .
v_call: TRBV9
clone_size: .
j_call: TRBJ2-3
cdr3_aa: CASSSQSNTQYF
cdr3_nt: TGTGCCAGCAGCTCACAATCTAATACGCAGTATTTT

d_call: .
v_call: TRBV20-1
clone_size: once
j_call: TRBJ2-3
cdr3_aa: CSANLRDTQYF
cdr3_nt: TGCAGTGCTAATCTACGGGATACGCAGTATTTT

d_call: TRBD1
v_call: TRBV7-8
clone_size: .
j_call: TRBJ2-2
cdr3_aa: CASSLLGQGTGELFF
cdr3_nt: TGTGCCAGCAGCTTATTGGGACAGGGAACCGGGGAGCTGTTTTTT

d_call: TRBD1
v_call: TRBV7-2
clone_size: .
j_call: TRBJ1-5
cdr3_aa: CASSLQDRSNQPQHF
cdr3_nt: TGTGCCAGCAGCTTACAGGACAGGTCCAATCAGCCCCAGCATTTT

d_call: TRBD1
v_call: TRBV29-1
clone_size: .
j_call: TRBJ2-7
cdr3_aa: CSVEVLSRNLWDRVDYEQYF
cdr3_nt: TGCAGCGTTGAAGTTTTGAGCCGAAATCTTTGGGACAGGGTAGACTACGAGCAGTACTTC

d_call: .
v_call: TRBV11-3
clone_size: .
j_call: TRBJ1-4
cdr3_aa: CASSLGQHGNEKLFF
cdr3_nt: TGTGCCAGCAGCTTAGGACAGCACGGAAATGAAAAACTGTTTTTT

d_call: .
v_call: TRBV10-3
clone_size: .
j_call: TRBJ2-2
cdr3_aa: CAISESETPITGELFF
cdr3_nt: TGTGCCATCAGTGAGTCGGAGACACCAATCACCGGGGAGCTGTTTTTT

d_call: TRBD1
v_call: TRBV18
clone_size: .
j_call: TRBJ1-2
cdr3_aa: CASSQDRSYGYTF
cdr3_nt: TGTGCCAGCTCCCAGGACAGGAGCTATGGCTACACCTTC

d_call: .
v_call: TRBV7-8
clone_size: .
j_call: TRBJ1-5
cdr3_aa: CASSPLRDGQPQHF
cdr3_nt: TGTGCCAGCAGCCCCTTAAGGGATGGACAGCCCCAGCATTTT

d_call: .
v_call: TRBV4-2
clone_size: .
j_call: TRBJ2-7
cdr3_aa: CASSQEPGTYEQYF
cdr3_nt: TGTGCCAGCAGCCAAGAGCCGGGTACCTACGAGCAGTACTTC

d_call: TRBD1
v_call: TRBV9
clone_size: .
j_call: TRBJ1-4
cdr3_aa: CASSTPGTGIEKLFF
cdr3_nt: TGTGCCAGCAGCACACCCGGGACAGGGATTGAAAAACTGTTTTTT

d_call: .
v_call: TRBV5-1
clone_size: .
j_call: TRBJ2-6
cdr3_aa: CASQPSGSGANVLTF
cdr3_nt: TGCGCCAGCCAACCGTCAGGGTCCGGGGCCAACGTCCTGACTTTC

d_call: .
v_call: TRBV5-1
clone_size: once
j_call: TRBJ2-7
cdr3_aa: CASSARQAPYEQYF
cdr3_nt: TGCGCCAGCAGCGCCCGACAGGCCCCCTACGAGCAGTACTTC

d_call: .
v_call: TRBV3-1/TRBV3-2
clone_size: .
j_call: TRBJ1-1
cdr3_aa: CASSRGAGSNTEAFF
cdr3_nt: TGTGCCAGCAGCCGGGGGGCCGGCTCGAACACTGAAGCTTTCTTT

d_call: .
v_call: TRBV5-8
clone_size: .
j_call: TRBJ1-3
cdr3_aa: CASSFTDAGNTIYF
cdr3_nt: TGTGCCAGCAGCTTCACAGACGCGGGAAACACCATATATTTT

d_call: .
v_call: TRBV19
clone_size: .
j_call: TRBJ1-5
cdr3_aa: CASSIDRAQPQHF
cdr3_nt: TGTGCCAGTAGTATAGATCGCGCACAGCCCCAGCATTTT

d_call: TRBD1
v_call: TRBV24-1
clone_size: once
j_call: TRBJ2-7
cdr3_aa: CATDSGGWYEQYF
cdr3_nt: TGTGCCACTGATTCAGGGGGCTGGTACGAGCAGTACTTC

d_call: .
v_call: TRBV27
clone_size: .
j_call: TRBJ1-2
cdr3_aa: CASSSAGEGDYGYTF
cdr3_nt: TGTGCCAGCAGTTCCGCAGGGGAAGGGGACTATGGCTACACCTTC

d_call: TRBD2
v_call: TRBV6-4
clone_size: .
j_call: TRBJ2-1
cdr3_aa: CASSVSSGGLYNEQFF
cdr3_nt: TGTGCCAGCAGTGTCTCGAGCGGGGGGCTTTACAATGAGCAGTTCTTC

d_call: TRBD2
v_call: TRBV28
clone_size: .
j_call: TRBJ2-2
cdr3_aa: CASSSGSPGELFF
cdr3_nt: TGTGCCAGCAGTAGCGGGAGCCCCGGGGAGCTGTTTTTT

d_call: .
v_call: TRBV25-1
clone_size: .
j_call: TRBJ2-7
cdr3_aa: CASSGNSKGYEQYF
cdr3_nt: TGTGCCAGCAGTGGGAACTCAAAGGGGTACGAGCAGTACTTC

d_call: TRBD1
v_call: TRBV10-3
clone_size: .
j_call: TRBJ2-2
cdr3_aa: CAISEPGQGGSGELFF
cdr3_nt: TGTGCCATCAGTGAACCGGGACAGGGGGGGTCCGGGGAGCTGTTTTTT

d_call: TRBD1
v_call: TRBV27
clone_size: .
j_call: TRBJ1-1
cdr3_aa: CASSGWTGLNTEAFF
cdr3_nt: TGTGCCAGCAGTGGGTGGACAGGGTTGAACACTGAAGCTTTCTTT

d_call: TRBD1
v_call: TRBV24-1
clone_size: .
j_call: TRBJ1-2
cdr3_aa: CATSDTRTGDGYTF
cdr3_nt: TGTGCCACCAGTGATACCCGGACAGGGGATGGCTACACCTTC

d_call: .
v_call: TRBV6-2/TRBV6-3
clone_size: .
j_call: TRBJ2-7
cdr3_aa: CASRYRDLNNLITYEQYF
cdr3_nt: TGTGCCAGCCGTTACCGGGATCTTAATAACCTCATTACCTACGAGCAGTACTTC

d_call: .
v_call: TRBV27
clone_size: .
j_call: TRBJ2-1
cdr3_aa: CASSFSVRDRKSSYNEQFF
cdr3_nt: TGTGCCAGCAGTTTTAGCGTCCGGGACCGAAAGAGCTCCTACAATGAGCAGTTCTTC

d_call: TRBD1
v_call: TRBV4-2
clone_size: .
j_call: TRBJ1-1
cdr3_aa: CASSRRTGGMNTEAFF
cdr3_nt: TGTGCCAGCTCGAGGCGGACAGGGGGGATGAACACTGAAGCTTTCTTT

d_call: .
v_call: TRBV20-1
clone_size: .
j_call: TRBJ1-2
cdr3_aa: CSASHGEANYGYTF
cdr3_nt: TGCAGTGCTAGTCACGGGGAAGCTAACTATGGCTACACCTTC

d_call: .
v_call: TRBV30
clone_size: .
j_call: TRBJ1-5
cdr3_aa: CAWSVQGARGNQPQHF
cdr3_nt: TGTGCCTGGAGTGTACAAGGGGCGCGGGGCAATCAGCCCCAGCATTTT

d_call: .
v_call: TRBV11-3
clone_size: once
j_call: TRBJ2-3
cdr3_aa: CASSLGNRGTDTQYF
cdr3_nt: TGTGCCAGCAGCTTAGGTAATCGAGGGACAGATACGCAGTATTTT

d_call: .
v_call: TRBV12-3/TRBV12-4
clone_size: .
j_call: TRBJ2-7
cdr3_aa: CASSRGSYEQYF
cdr3_nt: TGTGCCAGCAGTAGGGGCTCCTACGAGCAGTACTTC

d_call: TRBD2
v_call: TRBV7-2
clone_size: .
j_call: TRBJ2-1
cdr3_aa: CASSPIAGGNEQFF
cdr3_nt: TGTGCCAGCAGCCCGATAGCGGGGGGCAATGAGCAGTTCTTC

d_call: TRBD1
v_call: TRBV28
clone_size: .
j_call: TRBJ1-4
cdr3_aa: CASVDRGQGKLFF
cdr3_nt: TGTGCCAGCGTTGACAGGGGGCAAGGGAAACTGTTTTTT